This TCR beta chain is from a study of T cells in localized non-small cell lung cancer. Looked up from germline, CDR1 is MDHEN and CDR2 is SYDVKM. V was pared by 3 bases and J by 3 bases, with 7 bases of the junction left unmatched. The CDR3 runs to 18 residues. The protocol was immunoSEQ multiplex PCR, while the TCRdb copy is restricted to in-frame clones and leaves out a portion. The table shows about 2,200 clones, with approximately 37% occurring only once. This clone has just one count. Sequenced here: lung tumor tissue, sampled before any cancer treatment. The genes are TRBV28 and TRBJ2-3; 15 nucleotides agree with TRBD2. The source of this sequence is a female donor older than 55 with stage I lung adenocarcinoma. CDR3 nucleotide sequence: TGTGCCAGCAGTTTTGGACTAGCGGGAGGGCCGGGGACAGATACGCAGTATTTT. Translation gives CASSFGLAGGPGTDTQYF.